One sample yielded the 10 T cell receptor beta chains listed below, sequenced in a study of blood T cell repertoires in COVID-19. Measured with immunoSEQ multiplex PCR; TCRdb has only the in-frame clones, and not every one. The sample holds under 250,000 clones; 86% are singletons and the top ten take over 9%. Sequenced: peripheral blood. The receptors derive from an elderly man with acute or convalescent COVID-19.

This rearrangement joins TRBV18 to TRBJ2-6; D uncertain. V lost 3 bases to trimming and J lost 0 bases, with 3 bases between them. Germline values: CDR1 KGHSH, CDR2 LQKENI. The CDR3 totals 14 residues. The CDR3 spells CASSPISGANVLTF. DNA of the CDR3: TGTGCCAGCTCACCCATCTCTGGGGCCAACGTCCTGACTTTC.

The rearrangement joins TRBV15 to TRBJ2-3; D ambiguous. The germline V and J ends were trimmed by 1 base and 5 bases, with 7 bases remaining between them. The CDR3 consists of 13 residues. The germline gives CDR1 LNHNV, CDR2 YYDKDF (reference sequence). Here the CDR3 DNA reads TGTGCCACCAGCAGAGTTACGGGAGATACGCAGTATTTT. Its translation: CATSRVTGDTQYF.

This chain connects TRBV19 to TRBJ2-7; D perhaps matches TRBD2 (6 bases). V was shortened by 7 bases and J by 6 bases, with 16 bases between the two germline ends. CDR3 length equals 13 residues. From germline, CDR1 is LNHDA and CDR2 SQIVND (reference sequence). In DNA form, the CDR3 reads TGTGCCAGTACGTCGGTCCTCGGGGGCGAGCAGTACTTC. Its translation: CASTSVLGGEQYF.

The genes are TRBV6-6 and TRBJ2-7; D perhaps matches TRBD2 (5 bases). The germline V gene has CDR1 MNHNY and CDR2 SVGAGI (reference sequence). This CDR3 spans 13 amino acids. V was pared by 6 bases and J by 3 bases, with 12 bases between. CDR3 coding DNA: TGTGCCAGCAGCCGCGGGCCCTACTACGAGCAGTACTTC. Amino acids: CASSRGPYYEQYF.

This chain uses TRBV6-6 with TRBJ1-4; D is perhaps TRBD1 (5 bases). The V end was cut by 0 bases, the J end by 13 bases, with 12 bases between. The CDR3 has 13 amino acids. Germline assignment: CDR1 MNHNY and CDR2 SVGAGI (reference sequence). CDR3 sequence reads: CASSYSIGAVLFF. CDR3 DNA: TGTGCCAGCAGTTACTCAATTGGGGCGGTACTGTTTTTT.

The rearrangement links TRBV10-3 to TRBJ1-1, with D hard to call. The CDR3 has 14 residues. Trimming removed 3 bases from V and 0 bases from J, with 8 bases in between. Germline CDR1 is ENHRY and CDR2 is SYGVKD. The CDR3 coding sequence is TGTGCCATCAGTGAAACAGTAGTGAACACTGAAGCTTTCTTT. It codes for CAISETVVNTEAFF.

The chain recombines TRBV9 with TRBJ2-5; the match to TRBD1 covers 9 bases. This CDR3 is built from 16 residues. Germline-derived CDR1 and CDR2 are SGDLS and YYNGEE. The junction had 6 bases not matched to a gene; V was cut back by 0 bases and J by 3 bases. The CDR3 loop is CASSVGGQGKKETQYF. The DNA for the CDR3 is TGTGCCAGCAGCGTAGGAGGACAGGGGAAAAAAGAGACCCAGTACTTC.

The rearrangement links TRBV19 to TRBJ1-6, with D unclear. Trimming removed 6 bases from V and 0 bases from J, with 6 bases in between. CDR1 is LNHDA, CDR2 SQIVND, per germline (reference sequence). The CDR3 extends over 14 amino acids. CDR3 sequence (DNA): TGTGCCAGTAGGAGGAGCTCCTATAATTCACCCCTCCACTTT. It encodes CASRRSSYNSPLHF.

The chain links TRBV28 to TRBJ1-4, with 8 bases that match TRBD1. The CDR3 is made up of 15 amino acids. The trim removed 4 bases at V and 6 bases at J, leaving 7 bases unmatched. In germline, CDR1 is MDHEN, CDR2 SYDVKM. The CDR3 sequence: CASSSTGVLDEKLFF. CDR3 sequence (DNA): TGTGCCAGCAGTTCGACAGGGGTACTGGATGAAAAACTGTTTTTT. The full variable domain, completed using reference TRBV28 and TRBJ1-4, is DVKVTQSSRYLVKRTGEKVFLECVQDMDHENMFWYRQDPGLGLRLIYFSYDVKMKEKGDIPEGYSVSREKKERFSLILESASTNQTSMYLCASSSTGVLDEKLFFGSGTQLSVL.

This chain links TRBV11-2 with TRBJ2-7, with 9 bases identical to TRBD2. The CDR3 contains 15 residues. The germline V gene encodes CDR1 SGHAT and CDR2 FQNNGV. The J segment lost 2 bases and the V segment lost 4 bases, leaving 6 bases of the junction unmatched. The DNA of the CDR3 is TGTGCCAGCAGCTCTAGACTAGCGGTAGCCTACGAGCAGTACTTC. It specifies CASSSRLAVAYEQYF.